This entry features one T cell receptor beta chain sequence. Its antigen remains unknown. A much larger clonotype is one base distant, so this may be a read error. This sample stems from a study of molecular identifiers for immune sequencing clone quantification. Findings and caveats of the study: Whereas naive cells kept under 1% of molecules in clones above 20 RNA copies, such clones held over 97% in effectors.

From germline, CDR1 is SQVTM and CDR2 ANQGSEA. The CDR3 runs 13 residues. The trim removed 4 bases at V and 1 base at J, leaving 4 bases unmatched. Via MiXCR, TCRdb re-called the PCR reads, giving one row per CDR3 protein. The profile covers more than 60,000 distinct CDR3 sequences, with 15% to 20% appearing a single time and around 1.6% taken by the ten largest. This sequence was found in a human donor in good health. Some libraries in this study had Jurkat cell RNA spiked in. The V call is TRBV29-1, the J call TRBJ2-7; 7 nucleotides align to TRBD2. The sample was naive CD8+ T cells from blood, with Jurkat cell RNA spiked in. Regarding subset: FACS-sorted CD8+CD4-CCR7+CD45RA+ naive T cells. The CDR3 sequence is CSVVGGTSYEQYF. The CDR3 coding sequence is TGCAGCGTTGTCGGGGGGACTTCCTACGAGCAGTACTTC.